Listed below are T cell receptor beta chains from one sample, sequenced in a study of T cell responses to AZD1222 COVID-19 vaccine. Some clones are missing from TCRdb's copy, which holds only in-frame ones; the method was immunoSEQ multiplex PCR. Seen here are approximately 150,000 clones, under 95% observed once, and the top ten hold around 4.4%. Here the sequenced sample was peripheral blood, taken on day 0 of MenACWY control vaccination. The receptor source for this set is an adult in good health. CDR3s include the opening cysteine and the closing phenylalanine or tryptophan. A D gene is named only where the DNA matches it firmly. Only some rows state a clone size, as once, few, many or a class for expanded clones.

d_call: TRBD1; j_call: TRBJ1-2; clone_size: NA; v_call: TRBV30; cdr3_aa: CAWTRTGNQGYGYTF; cdr3_nt: TGTGCCTGGACCCGGACAGGGAACCAGGGCTATGGCTACACCTTC
d_call: NA; j_call: TRBJ1-5; clone_size: NA; v_call: TRBV7-2; cdr3_aa: CASSFVSYSNQPQHF; cdr3_nt: TGTGCCAGCAGCTTCGTCAGCTATAGCAATCAGCCCCAGCATTTT
d_call: NA; j_call: TRBJ2-1; clone_size: few; v_call: TRBV24-1; cdr3_aa: CATSARDIANEQFF; cdr3_nt: TGTGCCACCAGTGCCAGAGACATTGCCAATGAGCAGTTCTTC
d_call: NA; j_call: TRBJ2-1; clone_size: NA; v_call: TRBV19; cdr3_aa: CASSIEARAGEQFF; cdr3_nt: TGTGCCAGTAGTATAGAGGCCCGCGCCGGTGAGCAGTTCTTC
d_call: TRBD1; j_call: TRBJ1-2; clone_size: few; v_call: TRBV7-2; cdr3_aa: CASSLARGRGRYGYTF; cdr3_nt: TGTGCCAGCAGCTTAGCGAGAGGCAGGGGGCGGTATGGCTACACCTTC
d_call: NA; j_call: TRBJ1-5; clone_size: NA; v_call: TRBV5-4; cdr3_aa: CASSLERNQPQHF; cdr3_nt: TGTGCCAGCAGCTTAGAACGTAATCAGCCCCAGCATTTT
d_call: TRBD1; j_call: TRBJ1-2; clone_size: NA; v_call: TRBV10-3; cdr3_aa: CAISEPGTGADGYTF; cdr3_nt: TGTGCCATCAGTGAGCCCGGGACAGGGGCAGATGGCTACACCTTC
d_call: NA; j_call: TRBJ1-5; clone_size: once; v_call: TRBV9; cdr3_aa: CASSTGDYNQPQHF; cdr3_nt: TGTGCCAGCAGCACCGGGGACTACAATCAGCCCCAGCATTTT
d_call: NA; j_call: TRBJ1-5; clone_size: NA; v_call: TRBV7-2; cdr3_aa: CASNLGGNQPQHF; cdr3_nt: TGTGCCAGCAACCTGGGAGGCAATCAGCCCCAGCATTTT
d_call: NA; j_call: TRBJ1-6; clone_size: NA; v_call: TRBV27; cdr3_aa: CASSLSGDNSPLHF; cdr3_nt: TGTGCCAGCAGTTTATCAGGGGATAATTCACCCCTCCACTTT
d_call: NA; j_call: TRBJ2-1; clone_size: NA; v_call: TRBV7-9; cdr3_aa: CASIAGYNEQFF; cdr3_nt: TGTGCCAGCATCGCAGGTTACAATGAGCAGTTCTTC
d_call: NA; j_call: TRBJ2-7; clone_size: NA; v_call: TRBV19; cdr3_aa: CASSPKGIAYEQYF; cdr3_nt: TGTGCCAGTAGCCCGAAGGGGATAGCCTACGAGCAGTACTTC
d_call: NA; j_call: TRBJ1-6; clone_size: NA; v_call: TRBV28; cdr3_aa: CASTNPTGSSSPLHF; cdr3_nt: TGTGCCAGCACCAACCCTACAGGGTCCTCTTCACCCCTCCACTTT
d_call: NA; j_call: TRBJ2-7; clone_size: NA; v_call: TRBV11-3; cdr3_aa: CASSLEVGRRSYEQYF; cdr3_nt: TGTGCCAGCAGCTTAGAGGTGGGGCGCCGTTCCTACGAGCAGTACTTC
d_call: TRBD1; j_call: TRBJ2-2; clone_size: NA; v_call: TRBV9; cdr3_aa: CASSGTGLANTGELFF; cdr3_nt: TGTGCCAGCAGCGGGACAGGTCTCGCGAACACCGGGGAGCTGTTTTTT
d_call: NA; j_call: TRBJ1-6; clone_size: once; v_call: TRBV6-5; cdr3_aa: CASSYSGVSAVSPLHF; cdr3_nt: TGTGCCAGCAGTTACTCGGGGGTTTCGGCGGTTTCACCCCTCCACTTT
d_call: NA; j_call: TRBJ1-2; clone_size: NA; v_call: TRBV21-1; cdr3_aa: CASSKRITRGYGYTF; cdr3_nt: TGTGCCAGCAGCAAACGAATCACCCGCGGCTATGGCTACACCTTC
d_call: TRBD2; j_call: TRBJ2-2; clone_size: NA; v_call: TRBV10-3; cdr3_aa: CAISESFFPGRKGELFF; cdr3_nt: TGTGCCATCAGTGAGTCGTTTTTTCCCGGGAGGAAGGGGGAGCTGTTTTTT
d_call: NA; j_call: TRBJ1-1; clone_size: NA; v_call: TRBV4-2; cdr3_aa: CASSQETNTEAFF; cdr3_nt: TGTGCCAGCAGCCAAGAGACTAACACTGAAGCTTTCTTT
d_call: TRBD1; j_call: TRBJ2-2; clone_size: few; v_call: TRBV30; cdr3_aa: CAWRSGTGRGTGELFF; cdr3_nt: TGTGCCTGGAGGAGTGGGACAGGCCGCGGCACCGGGGAGCTGTTTTTT
d_call: NA; j_call: TRBJ2-1; clone_size: NA; v_call: TRBV7-3; cdr3_aa: CASSLGPGRYNEQFF; cdr3_nt: TGTGCCAGCAGCTTAGGACCGGGACGATACAATGAGCAGTTCTTC
d_call: NA; j_call: TRBJ1-2; clone_size: NA; v_call: TRBV5-1; cdr3_aa: CASSLDWDGYTF; cdr3_nt: TGCGCCAGCAGCTTGGACTGGGATGGCTACACCTTC